This entry lists 10 T cell receptor beta chains sequenced from one sample in a study of identical twins. TCRdb ran MiXCR on the 5' RACE reads and lists one entry per CDR3 protein. The profile shows 450,000 to 650,000 distinct CDR3 sequences, nearly 10% of them singletons. The sample was also reused in another study, on yellow fever vaccine responses in identical twins.

Sequenced input: PBMCs. These receptor sequences come from a woman aged 18-30 years in good health.

This clonotype showed up just once. V is TRBV7-9 and J is TRBJ2-1, with 7 bases lining up with TRBD1. The ends lost 10 bases at V and 4 bases at J; junction bases unmatched: 7. In germline, CDR1 is SEHNR, CDR2 FQNEAQ (reference sequence). This CDR3 is 13 amino acids long. In DNA, the CDR3 is TGTGCCACCGCGGACAGGCAATACAATGAGCAGTTCTTC. It yields the protein CATADRQYNEQFF.

With respect to this clonotype: A much larger clone sits a single nucleotide away, making a read error possible. V gene TRBV2 combines with J gene TRBJ2-3; D is undetermined. This CDR3 comprises 10 residues. V gave up 1 base and J gave up 7 bases, with 0 bases separating them. Looked up from germline, CDR1 is SNHLY and CDR2 is FYNNEI. CDR3 sequence (DNA): TGTGCCAGCAGTGAAGATACGCAGTATTTT. Protein product: CASSEDTQYF. Supplemented by reference TRBV2 and TRBJ2-3, the full variable domain reads EPEVTQTPSHQVTQMGQEVILRCVPISNHLYFYWYRQILGQKVEFLVSFYNNEISEKSEIFDDQFSVERPDGSNFTLKIRSTKLEDSAMYFCASSEDTQYFGPGTRLTVL.

The V call is TRBV30, the J call TRBJ2-3; 9 bases line up with TRBD2. The CDR3 has 16 amino acids. V lost 3 bases to trimming and J lost 2 bases; unmatched junction nucleotides: 9. Germline values: CDR1 GTSNPN, CDR2 SVGIG (reference sequence). The CDR3 nucleotides read TGTGCCTGGAGCCCCGGGCTAGCGGGAAACACAGATACGCAGTATTTT. It is translated as CAWSPGLAGNTDTQYF.

This clonotype was detected many times. The gene calls are TRBV5-6 and TRBJ2-5; D remains ambiguous. V lost 4 bases to trimming and J lost 1 base, with 11 bases between them. Germline loops: CDR1 SGHDT, CDR2 YYEEEE. The CDR3 has 14 amino acids. The CDR3 sequence: CASSPERFQETQYF. The CDR3 DNA reads as TGTGCCAGCAGCCCTGAACGGTTCCAAGAGACCCAGTACTTC.

In this sample, this clonotype turned up a few times. The chain links TRBV18 to TRBJ2-7; 10 nucleotides align to TRBD2. This CDR3 region has 14 residues. V lost 0 bases, J lost 6 bases, and 2 bases stayed unmatched. Germline loops: CDR1 KGHSH, CDR2 LQKENI. The CDR3 DNA sequence: TGTGCCAGCTCACCACCGGGACTAGCGCTCGAGCAGTACTTC. This codes for CASSPPGLALEQYF. The variable domain in full, completed from reference TRBV18 and TRBJ2-7, reads NAGVMQNPRHLVRRRGQEARLRCSPMKGHSHVYWYRQLPEEGLKFMVYLQKENIIDESGMPKERFSAEFPKEGPSILRIQQVVRGDSAAYFCASSPPGLALEQYFGPGTRLTVT.

This clonotype appeared a few times. V is TRBV11-2 and J is TRBJ1-2; 9 bases are shared with TRBD1. The ends lost 5 bases at V and 7 bases at J; junction bases unmatched: 5. Germline CDR1 and CDR2: SGHAT and FQNNGV. CDR3 length: 13 amino acids. The DNA of the CDR3 is TGTGCCAGCAGCGAGCGACAGGGGGTTGGCTACACCTTC. Protein product: CASSERQGVGYTF.

This rearrangement joins TRBV9 to TRBJ2-1; D not certain. This CDR3 comprises 12 residues. Germline V gives CDR1 SGDLS, CDR2 YYNGEE. V lost 0 bases, J lost 9 bases, and 7 bases lay in between. CDR3: CASSVDASEQFF. CDR3 nucleotides: TGTGCCAGCAGCGTAGACGCAAGTGAGCAGTTCTTC.

Only a few counts were recorded for this clonotype. The chain links TRBV5-4 to TRBJ2-5; D uncertain. Germline values: CDR1 SGHNT, CDR2 YYREEE (reference sequence). V gave up 1 base and J gave up 4 bases, with 8 bases separating them. This CDR3 comprises 13 residues. The chain's CDR3 is CASSLMVGETQYF. The CDR3 DNA sequence: TGTGCCAGCAGCTTGATGGTAGGAGAGACCCAGTACTTC.

This clonotype has a count of ten or more. The chain has TRBV27 and TRBJ2-7; weak D call: TRBD2 (7 bases). V gave up 3 bases and J gave up 0 bases, with 9 bases separating them. Looked up from germline, CDR1 is MNHEY and CDR2 is SMNVEV (reference sequence). The CDR3 runs to 14 residues. The chain's CDR3 is CASSFGGPSYEQYF. In DNA form, the CDR3 reads TGTGCCAGCAGTTTCGGGGGGCCCTCCTACGAGCAGTACTTC.

The CDR3 DNA follows: TGCAGTGCTAGGGTAGCGGGAGCAGCGAACACCGGGGAGCTGTTTTTT. Translated, it gives CSARVAGAANTGELFF. The chain has TRBV20-1 and TRBJ2-2, with 9 bases matching TRBD2. The V and J ends lost 3 bases and 0 bases, in that order; junction bases with no gene match: 5. This CDR3 is built from 16 residues. Germline-derived CDR1 and CDR2 are DFQATT and SNEGSKA (reference sequence).